What follows is one T cell receptor (beta chain) and its context. These data are taken from a study of blood T cell repertoires in COVID-19. Background on the study: PBMCs, B-cell-depleted T cells, or T cells were the source of the cDNA or gDNA that made up the material.

Two negative PCRs, clearance, or symptom resolution were required of recovered Cohort 3 donors. This table comes from immunoSEQ multiplex PCR, and its TCRdb copy is limited to in-frame clones, with some not included. This sample carries around 470,000 clones, 90% of them seen once, and the ten largest clones take 0.6%. Input material: PBMCs or T cells enriched from blood (not recorded which). The TCR was taken from a man aged 18 to 29 who had recovered from COVID-19.

This CDR3 reads CASSDRGNEKLFF. The DNA of the CDR3 is TGTGCCAGCAGTGACAGGGGGAATGAAAAACTGTTTTTT. The V and J genes are TRBV6-1 and TRBJ1-4; 7 nucleotides align to TRBD1. The germline V gene has CDR1 MNHNS and CDR2 SASEGT. The CDR3 is made up of 13 amino acids. The J segment lost 5 bases and the V segment lost 3 bases, leaving 0 bases of the junction unmatched.